The rows below give T cell receptor beta chains drawn from one sample of a study of STAT3 mutations in large granular lymphocyte leukemia. This table comes from immunoSEQ multiplex PCR, and its TCRdb copy is limited to in-frame clones, with some not included. The sample lists about 20,000 clones, approximately 90% occurring once. Sequenced material: peripheral blood mononuclear cells. The receptors shown here come from a man in his fifties or sixties with T-cell large granular lymphocyte leukemia. Some clones in this sample may be carry-over from other donors' samples. Each CDR3 is given with its conserved first and last residue. D genes are given only for firm matches. The listing skips clone size in some rows; elsewhere it reads once, few, many or a size class.

TRBJ2-1 once TRBD2 16 TRBV5-4 TGTGCCAGCAGCTTGTCAGCGGGAGACCCCTACAATGAGCAGTTCTTC CASSLSAGDPYNEQFF
TRBJ2-7 once NA 14 TRBV9 TGTGCCAGCAGCAACCGGGTCGGATCCTACGAGCAGTACTTC CASSNRVGSYEQYF
TRBJ1-1 NA NA 15 TRBV9 TGTGCCAGCAGCGTAGGTGGGCAGGGAGGGACTGAAGCTTTCTTT CASSVGGQGGTEAFF
TRBJ2-4 NA NA 15 TRBV5-1 TGCGCCAGCGCCGACCCAGGGTCGGCCAAAAACATTCAGTACTTC CASADPGSAKNIQYF
TRBJ2-3 NA NA 18 TRBV4-1 TGCGCCAGCAGCGCCCGAGGGATGGGAGGCGGTTACACAGATACGCAGTATTTT CASSARGMGGGYTDTQYF
TRBJ1-6 NA TRBD1 15 TRBV5-6 TGTGCCAGCAGCTTGGTAGCAGGGGGGGCGACACCCCTCCACTTT CASSLVAGGATPLHF
TRBJ2-5 NA NA 14 TRBV5-5 TGTGCCAGCGGGGGGTGGGGGCTCTTCGAGACCCAGTACTTC CASGGWGLFETQYF
TRBJ1-4 NA NA 14 TRBV7-2 TGTGCCAGCAGCTTAGGGGGGCCTAATGAAAAACTGTTTTTT CASSLGGPNEKLFF
TRBJ1-2 once NA 13 TRBV7-2 TGTGCCAGCAGCAACGACGGCCAGGGAGGCTACACCTTC CASSNDGQGGYTF
TRBJ2-7 NA TRBD2 15 TRBV28 TGTGCCAGCAGTTTAGCTAGCGGTCTGATTGTCGAGCAGTACTTC CASSLASGLIVEQYF
TRBJ1-2 NA NA 14 TRBV19 TGTGCCACCTCGAGGGCCGGAGCTAACTATGGCTACACCTTC CATSRAGANYGYTF
TRBJ1-2 NA NA 15 TRBV18 TGTGCCAGCTCACGGGAGATTACAGGGAGAGATGGCTACACCTTC CASSREITGRDGYTF
TRBJ1-5 NA NA 14 TRBV18 TGTGCCAGCTCACGCGGGGGCGTCAATCAGCCCCAGCATTTT CASSRGGVNQPQHF
TRBJ1-2 NA NA 13 TRBV30 TGTGCCTGGACCCAGGGAGGGGGATTAGGCTACACCTTC CAWTQGGGLGYTF
TRBJ2-7 NA TRBD2 15 TRBV5-1 TGCGCCAGCAGCGGCCAGAGCGGGAGCCACTACGAGCAGTACTTC CASSGQSGSHYEQYF
TRBJ1-2 NA NA 15 TRBV7-2 TGTGCCAGCAGCCCTTTGTCCGACGGCGTGGGCGGCTACACCTTC CASSPLSDGVGGYTF
TRBJ2-7 NA NA 14 TRBV5-4 TGTGCCAGCAGCCGCGACAGGAGCTCCTACGAGCAGTACTTC CASSRDRSSYEQYF
TRBJ2-5 NA TRBD2 15 TRBV9 TGTGCCAGCAGCGTAGCGGGAGGGCCGCCCGGGGGCCAGTACTTC CASSVAGGPPGGQYF
TRBJ1-1 few NA 12 TRBV5-1 TGCGCCAGCAGCTTGAAGAACACTGAAGCTTTCTTT CASSLKNTEAFF
TRBJ2-1 NA NA 15 TRBV7-2 TGTGCCAGCAGCTTCCGGGGAAATGGCTACAATGAGCAGTTCTTC CASSFRGNGYNEQFF
TRBJ1-5 NA NA 13 TRBV6-1 TGTGCCAGCAGTGAAGGACGTCAGCAGCCCCAGCATTTT CASSEGRQQPQHF
TRBJ2-3 NA NA 14 TRBV9 TGTGCCAGCAGCGTAGGGACCGGGACAGATACGCAGTATTTT CASSVGTGTDTQYF
TRBJ2-5 NA NA 16 TRBV18 TGTGCCAGCTCACCCCAGGGGTACAATAGCGCGGAGACCCAGTACTTC CASSPQGYNSAETQYF
TRBJ1-2 NA NA 15 TRBV2 TGTGCCAGCAGTGATGTAGCGGCGCGAGTCTATGGCTACACCTTC CASSDVAARVYGYTF
TRBJ1-1 NA NA 16 TRBV15 TGTGCCACCAGCCCTTGGGCGGGGGGAGGAAGGACTGAAGCTTTCTTT CATSPWAGGGRTEAFF
TRBJ2-7 NA NA 14 TRBV28 TGTGCCAGCAGTTTGAGCAGGCCCATCTACGAGCAGTACTTC CASSLSRPIYEQYF
TRBJ2-1 NA TRBD2 14 TRBV6-6 TGTGCCAGCAGTTACGGGACTAGCCACAATGAGCAGTTCTTC CASSYGTSHNEQFF
TRBJ2-1 NA NA 15 TRBV5-1 TGCGCCAGCAGCTCCCCCCGAGGAGGGATCAATGAGCAGTTCTTC CASSSPRGGINEQFF
TRBJ2-2 NA NA 15 TRBV7-2 TGTGCCAGCAGCTTACAGGGGCCCAACACCGGGGAGCTGTTTTTT CASSLQGPNTGELFF
TRBJ2-1 NA NA 16 TRBV5-1 TGCGCCAGCAGCTTGGGGCCCGGGAGCTCCTACAATGAGCAGTTCTTC CASSLGPGSSYNEQFF
TRBJ1-2 NA NA 16 TRBV6-1 TGTGCCAGCAGTGAAGAGGCAGGGAGACCTAACTATGGCTACACCTTC CASSEEAGRPNYGYTF
TRBJ2-2 NA TRBD2 17 TRBV28 TGTGCCAGCAGTGCCCTACTAGCGGGAGAACGAGCCGGGGAGCTGTTTTTT CASSALLAGERAGELFF
TRBJ2-3 NA NA 14 TRBV9 TGTGCCAGCAGCGGCGACTGGAAGGGAGATACGCAGTATTTT CASSGDWKGDTQYF
TRBJ2-2 NA NA 14 TRBV19 TGTGCCACCATGGGGGGGCTGAACACCGGGGAGCTGTTTTTT CATMGGLNTGELFF
TRBJ2-7 NA NA 14 TRBV27 TGTGCCAGCAGTTCCTCCCTTCCCTCTTACGAGCAGTACTTC CASSSSLPSYEQYF
TRBJ1-2 NA NA 12 TRBV7-9 TGTGCCAGCAGCTGGCGGTCAGAGGGCTACACCTTC CASSWRSEGYTF
TRBJ2-3 NA NA 14 TRBV6-1 TGTGCCAGCAGTGTTGGATCGGGGGCAGATACGCAGTATTTT CASSVGSGADTQYF
TRBJ1-2 NA TRBD1 17 TRBV5-4 TGTGCCAGCAGCGATCGACAGGGGGCTGTTTTAGACTATGGCTACACCTTC CASSDRQGAVLDYGYTF
TRBJ1-3 NA TRBD1 15 TRBV7-2 TGTGCCAGCAGCTTCCCCCAGGGGGGAGGAAACACCATATATTTT CASSFPQGGGNTIYF
TRBJ2-7 once NA 11 TRBV20-1 TGCAGTGCTAGAAGCCTTTACGAGCAGTACTTC CSARSLYEQYF
TRBJ1-3 NA NA 15 TRBV5-4 TGTGCCAGCAGCCCCGCGACGGGATTTGGAAACACCATATATTTT CASSPATGFGNTIYF
TRBJ2-7 NA NA 15 TRBV7-8 TGTGCCAGCAGCGGTCACCTCAACACTAGCTACGAGCAGTACTTC CASSGHLNTSYEQYF
TRBJ1-1 NA TRBD1 13 TRBV6-1 TGTGCCAGCTCCGGGACAGGGGAAGCTGAAGCTTTCTTT CASSGTGEAEAFF
TRBJ2-1 NA TRBD2 20 TRBV5-1 TGCGCCAGCCAGGGTAGTCTAGGGGGACTAGCGGGAGGGAATTACAATGAGCAGTTCTTC CASQGSLGGLAGGNYNEQFF
TRBJ2-3 NA NA 13 TRBV5-7 TGTGCCAGCAGCTTTGTACAGAAAGATACGCAGTATTTT CASSFVQKDTQYF
TRBJ1-2 NA NA 13 TRBV5-1 TGCGCCAGCAGTCTGGATGGAGACTATGGCTACACCTTC CASSLDGDYGYTF
TRBJ2-7 once NA 13 TRBV29-1 TGCAGCGTTGACAGGGAAGGGATTAACGAGCAGTACTTC CSVDREGINEQYF
TRBJ2-7 NA TRBD1 15 TRBV27 TGTGCCAGCAGTATCTCGGGACAGGGCTTGGGTGAGCAGTACTTC CASSISGQGLGEQYF
TRBJ1-6 NA NA 14 TRBV9 TGTGCCAGCAGCGTAGTAGGGACGGATTCACCCCTCCACTTT CASSVVGTDSPLHF